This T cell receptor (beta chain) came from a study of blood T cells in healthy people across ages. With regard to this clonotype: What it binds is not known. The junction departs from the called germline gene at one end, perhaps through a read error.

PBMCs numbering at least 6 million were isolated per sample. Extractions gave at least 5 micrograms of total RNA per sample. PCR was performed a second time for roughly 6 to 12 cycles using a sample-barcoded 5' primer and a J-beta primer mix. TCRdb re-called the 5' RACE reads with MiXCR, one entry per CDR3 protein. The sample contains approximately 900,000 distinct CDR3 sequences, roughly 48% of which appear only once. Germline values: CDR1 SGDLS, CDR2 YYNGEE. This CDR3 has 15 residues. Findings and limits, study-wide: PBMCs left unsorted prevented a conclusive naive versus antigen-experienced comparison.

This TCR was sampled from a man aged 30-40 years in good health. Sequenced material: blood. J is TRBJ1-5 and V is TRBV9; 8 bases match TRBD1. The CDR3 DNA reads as TGTACCAGCAGCGCCTCTGACAGGGGTATGTCAGCCCAGCATTTT. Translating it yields CTSSASDRGMSAQHF. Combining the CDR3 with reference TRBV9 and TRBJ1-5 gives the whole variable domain DSGVTQTPKHLITATGQRVTLRCSPRSGDLSVYWYQQSLDQGLQFLIQYYNGEERAKGNILERFSAQQFPDLHSELNLSSLELGDSALYFCTSSASDRGMSAQHFGDGTRLSIL.